This T cell receptor beta chain came from a study of Ad26.COV2.S vaccination and SARS-CoV-2 variants (dated by TCRdb to the early 2020s). Turning to the overall study: Vaccine-arm donors were drawn from COV1001, a multicentre, randomized, double-blind, placebo-controlled phase I-IIa trial of Ad26.COV2.S in healthy adults. Trial participants were randomized into five groups of five: low-dose or high-dose Ad26.COV2.S given once or twice, or placebo on both occasions. TCRbeta repertoire sequencing was used to assess the specificity and breadth of SARS-CoV-2-reactive T cell receptors after Ad26.COV2.S vaccination. Blinding of investigators to trial group allocation was maintained during experiments and outcome assessment. A total of some 30 samples were included in the TCR-sequenced set, comprising about 20 Ad26.COV2.S vaccine recipients, 5 placebo recipients and 8 SARS-CoV-2 convalescent individuals. Ad26.COV2.S was administered intramuscularly at a dose of 5x10^10 or 1x10^11 viral particles, either as one shot or as two shots given 56 days apart.

The germline V and J ends show losses of 6 bases and 5 bases respectively, and no gene match explains 12 bases of the junction. Including the terminal cysteine and phenylalanine, the CDR3 comprises 16 residues. Of all the DNA, just the CDR3 is kept, 48 bases in frame from base 1. The germline V gene supplies CDR1 ENHRY and CDR2 SYGVKD. Comment on this clone: The clone's antigen remains unknown. Base-call qualities are not available, and no considerably larger clone is one nucleotide away.

The research as a whole found: After vaccination, spike-specific CD8+ and CD4+ T cell responses were reported to show substantial breadth. The study lacked the statistical power to compare responses across vaccine doses or regimens. Vaccine and placebo recipients had comparable non-spike TCR breadth, which fits with the vaccine containing only spike. The authors noted that total T cell responses may have been underestimated by the TCR breadth and depth analyses. Higher spike-specific TCR breadth was observed in Ad26.COV2.S recipients than in placebo recipients (P = 0.0014).

The treatment or condition label for this specimen denotes: about 20 received Ad26.COV2.S at low or high dose, single or two shots; 5 received placebo; per-sample allocation not given. For vaccine and placebo recipients, the sequenced repertoires came from samples collected on day 63 after the first injection. Between 29 July and 7 August 2020, Cohort 1b enrolled around 24 adults aged 18-55 years at one site in Boston, USA. Ad26.COV2.S was a replication-incompetent adenovirus type 26 vector that expressed a prefusion-stabilized SARS-CoV-2 spike protein derived from the original Wuhan strain. TCRbeta CDR3 regions were sequenced with the immunoSEQ Assay. After extraction, genomic DNA underwent amplification by bias-controlled multiplex PCR, followed by high-throughput sequencing. The original methods were these. To quantify the absolute abundance of every unique TCRbeta CDR3 region, sequences were collapsed and filtered. T cell fraction was estimated by normalization of TCRbeta template counts to usable DNA, with usable DNA being measured through amplification of reference genes present in all nucleated cells. Repertoire TCRs were annotated as SARS-CoV-2-specific when V gene, CDR3 amino acid sequence and J gene were exactly matched to a known reactive TCR set. The reference SARS-CoV-2 TCR set was obtained from MIRA and was filtered for enrichment in COVID-19-positive ImmuneCODE repertoires, whereby public or cross-reactive TCRs were removed. Drawing on the MIRA antigens, annotated TCRs were analysed further at the level of specific ORF or position within ORF. Depth was the summed frequency of annotated unique rearrangements, while breadth was defined as annotated unique rearrangements over total unique productive rearrangements. Two-sided Wilcoxon rank-sum tests were used to compare TCR breadth between groups. The immuneACCESS repertoire file appears here via TCRdb, limited to in-frame rearrangements. These files lack a portion of the clones; in checked studies, under half of the deficit traces to unresolved V genes, and the cause of the others is not known. V, J and clone size are those of that table, while D and trimming were read from the DNA. This sample is represented by 300,000 to 500,000 clones; about 85% of them were singletons. The ten largest make up approximately 3.7% of the sample.

This receptor was identified in a person between 18 and 65 years old who received the Ad26.COV2.S COVID-19 vaccine or a placebo. The chain is encoded by TRBV10-3 joined to TRBJ2-2; 7 of the junction bases match TRBD1. The sample in question was peripheral blood, obtained in a trial of Ad26.COV2.S vaccine versus placebo. This receptor has the CDR3 CAIRLPRQGYTGELFF. The DNA sequence is TGTGCCATCAGACTCCCTCGACAGGGATATACCGGGGAGCTGTTTTTT.